The sequence of this T cell receptor beta chain was determined in a study of blood T cell repertoires in COVID-19 (dated by TCRdb to about 2020). In the study overall: Samples from collaborators originated in the United States, Italy and Spain and spanned both the acute and convalescent phases of COVID-19. Deeply sampled blood TCRbeta repertoires from subjects exposed to, actively infected with, or recovered from COVID-19 were included in the dataset. Sample metadata almost always included a de-identified subject ID, COVID-19 status, age in years and sex. The repertoires were made available in a free public database intended to serve as a resource for research on the immune response to SARS-CoV-2. The samples were drawn from the first 160 participants of the ongoing ImmuneRACE study and from 950 to 1,500 subjects provided by 6 global collaborators. The prospective study material was composed of cDNA or gDNA derived from T cells, B-cell-depleted T cells, or PBMCs. Where HLA class I and class II types were available, the types were taken from metadata supplied by the sample provider, not from assay-based typing.

General study outcomes and caveats: How much clinical and demographic metadata was included differed by source and by participant, and the metadata was provided uncurated.

CDR1 and CDR2 (SGHRS, YFSETQ) derive from the germline V gene. Including the terminal cysteine and phenylalanine, the CDR3 comprises 15 residues. Just CDR3 DNA is preserved here, 45 bases in frame from base 1. The germline V end is reduced by 3 bases and the J end by 2 bases; junction bases left unmatched: 5. One collaborating source in Seattle enrolled patients while the patients were actively infected and followed the patients over time throughout the course of disease. The collaborating institutions used their own protocols to collect whole blood in K2EDTA tubes. For TCRbeta analysis, collaborator samples were shipped as frozen whole blood, as isolated PBMCs, or as DNA extracted from either sample type. The immunoSEQ Assay, a bias-controlled multiplex PCR, was used to amplify TCRbeta CDR3 regions from genomic DNA. In the source study's methods: The number of nucleated cells in each sample was estimated by amplification of reference gene primers within the assay. Sequence reads were collapsed and filtered to measure the absolute abundance of every unique TCRbeta CDR3 rearrangement. For each sample, productive Simpson clonality was calculated by taking the square root of Simpson's diversity index across productive rearrangements. Held by TCRdb, this immuneACCESS table contains in-frame sequences only and omits some clones. Under half of the omission traces to an unresolved V gene where checked; the cause of the rest is unknown. The V and J calls and clone size are taken from that table; D and trimming were inferred from the DNA. The sample table shows approximately 97,000 clones, and about 90% are seen once. The ten largest clones capture about 5.7% of the sample.

Of note for this clone: Its specific antigen is unknown. No clone much larger than this one lies a single base away; base qualities are absent.

The sequenced sample was peripheral blood. This receptor was taken from a woman aged 45 to 65 with COVID-19, enrolled during active disease. The V gene is TRBV5-1 and the J gene is TRBJ2-3; TRBD2 agrees with 8 junctional bases. The DNA reads as follows: TGCGCCAGCAGCTGGTCGACTAGCGACACAGATACGCAGTATTTT. It codes for CASSWSTSDTDTQYF. With the portions outside the CDR3 filled from the reference TRBV5-1 and TRBJ2-3 genes, the complete variable region becomes KAGVTQTPRYLIKTRGQQVTLSCSPISGHRSVSWYQQTPGQGLQFLFEYFSETQRNKGNFPGRFSGRQFSNSRSEMNVSTLELGDSALYLCASSWSTSDTDTQYFGPGTRLTVL.